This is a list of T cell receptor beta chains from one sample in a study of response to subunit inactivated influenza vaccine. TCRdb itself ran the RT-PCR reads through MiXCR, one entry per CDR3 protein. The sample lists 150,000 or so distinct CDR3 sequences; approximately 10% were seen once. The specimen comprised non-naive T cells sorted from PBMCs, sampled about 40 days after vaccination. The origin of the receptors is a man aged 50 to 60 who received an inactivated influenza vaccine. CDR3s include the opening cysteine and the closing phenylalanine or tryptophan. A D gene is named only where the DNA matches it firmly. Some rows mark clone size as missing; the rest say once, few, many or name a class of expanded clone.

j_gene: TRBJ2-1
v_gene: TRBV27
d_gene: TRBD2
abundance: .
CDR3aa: CASRGGTGTSGYNEQFF
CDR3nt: TGTGCCAGCAGGGGGGGGACCGGGACTAGCGGGTACAATGAGCAGTTCTTC

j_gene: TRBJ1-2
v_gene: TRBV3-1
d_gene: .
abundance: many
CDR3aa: CASSHLDGYTF
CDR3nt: TGTGCCAGCAGCCACCTGGATGGCTACACCTTC

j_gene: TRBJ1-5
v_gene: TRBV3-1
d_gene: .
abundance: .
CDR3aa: CASSQQKLGEGGNQPQHF
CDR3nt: TGTGCCAGCAGCCAGCAAAAGTTAGGGGAGGGAGGCAATCAGCCCCAGCATTTT

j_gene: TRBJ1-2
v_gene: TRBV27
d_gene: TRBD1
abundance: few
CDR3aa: CASSNDRGRSGYTF
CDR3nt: TGTGCCAGCAGTAACGACAGGGGGCGAAGTGGCTACACCTTC

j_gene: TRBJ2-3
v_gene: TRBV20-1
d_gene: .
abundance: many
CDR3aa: CSAPTATDTQYF
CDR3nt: TGCAGTGCCCCTACGGCCACAGATACGCAGTATTTT

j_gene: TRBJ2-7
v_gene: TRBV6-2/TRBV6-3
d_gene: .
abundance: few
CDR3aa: CASSYSSGTEQYF
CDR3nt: TGTGCCAGCAGTTACTCTTCGGGGACGGAGCAGTACTTC

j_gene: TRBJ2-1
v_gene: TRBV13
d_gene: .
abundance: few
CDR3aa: CASSLVPINNEQFF
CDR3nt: TGTGCCAGCAGCTTAGTTCCGATTAACAATGAGCAGTTCTTC

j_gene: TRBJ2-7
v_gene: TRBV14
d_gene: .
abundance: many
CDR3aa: CASSQTGVPPYEQYF
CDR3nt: TGTGCCAGCAGCCAAACGGGGGTACCCCCCTACGAGCAGTACTTC

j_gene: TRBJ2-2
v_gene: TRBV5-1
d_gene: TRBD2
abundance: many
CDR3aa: CASSTGLAGSARTGELFF
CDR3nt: TGCGCCAGCAGCACCGGACTAGCGGGATCCGCGAGGACCGGGGAGCTGTTTTTT

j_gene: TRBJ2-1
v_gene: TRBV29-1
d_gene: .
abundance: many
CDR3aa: CSVEDLEGWATHEQFF
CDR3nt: TGCAGCGTTGAAGATCTTGAAGGGTGGGCTACCCATGAGCAGTTCTTC

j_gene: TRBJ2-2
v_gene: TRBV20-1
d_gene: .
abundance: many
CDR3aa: CSATNRGAGGELFF
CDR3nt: TGCAGTGCTACGAATCGGGGGGCGGGCGGGGAGCTGTTTTTT

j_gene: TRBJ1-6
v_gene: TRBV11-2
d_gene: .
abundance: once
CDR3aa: CASRVGADHSPLHF
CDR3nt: TGTGCCAGCAGGGTGGGGGCGGATCATTCACCCCTCCACTTT

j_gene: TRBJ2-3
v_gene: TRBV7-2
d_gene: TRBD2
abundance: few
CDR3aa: CASSSRTSRDTQYF
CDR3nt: TGTGCCAGCAGCTCTAGGACTAGCCGAGATACGCAGTATTTT

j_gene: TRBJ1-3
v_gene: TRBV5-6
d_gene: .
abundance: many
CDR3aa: CASRERSGNTIYF
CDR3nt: TGTGCCAGCAGGGAACGCTCTGGAAACACCATATATTTT

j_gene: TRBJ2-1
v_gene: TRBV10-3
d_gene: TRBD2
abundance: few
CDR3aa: CAINRLAGGEQFF
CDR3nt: TGTGCCATCAACAGACTAGCGGGGGGTGAGCAGTTCTTC

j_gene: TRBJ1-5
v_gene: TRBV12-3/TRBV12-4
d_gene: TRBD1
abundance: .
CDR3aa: CASSLDRAGNQPQHF
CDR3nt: TGTGCCAGCAGTTTGGACAGGGCAGGAAATCAGCCCCAGCATTTT

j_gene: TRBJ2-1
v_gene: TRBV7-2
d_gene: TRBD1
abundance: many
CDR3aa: CASSKRTGTYNEQFF
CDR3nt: TGTGCCAGCAGCAAAAGGACAGGGACCTACAATGAGCAGTTCTTC

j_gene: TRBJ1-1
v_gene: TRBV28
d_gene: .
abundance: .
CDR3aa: CASSPPGPMNTEAFF
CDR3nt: TGTGCCAGCAGTCCCCCGGGACCCATGAACACTGAAGCTTTCTTT

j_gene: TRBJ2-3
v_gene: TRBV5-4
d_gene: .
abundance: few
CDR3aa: CASSPGTDSTDTQYF
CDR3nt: TGTGCCAGCAGCCCGGGGACGGACAGCACAGATACGCAGTATTTT

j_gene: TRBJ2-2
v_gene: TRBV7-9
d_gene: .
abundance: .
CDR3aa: CASTNPSSRNTGELFF
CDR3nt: TGTGCCAGCACCAATCCTAGCAGTCGGAACACCGGGGAGCTGTTTTTT

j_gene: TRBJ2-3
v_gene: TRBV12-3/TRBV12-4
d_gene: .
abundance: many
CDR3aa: CASSLARGDTQYF
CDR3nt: TGTGCCAGCAGTTTAGCCCGGGGGGATACGCAGTATTTT

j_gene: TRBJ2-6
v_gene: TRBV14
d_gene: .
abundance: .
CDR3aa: CASSQLFRTGANVLTF
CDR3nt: TGTGCCAGCAGCCAACTGTTCCGTACTGGGGCCAACGTCCTGACTTTC

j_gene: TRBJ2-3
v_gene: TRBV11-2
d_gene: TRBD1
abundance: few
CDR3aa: CASSPKGGDRATDTQYF
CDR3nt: TGTGCCAGCAGCCCGAAGGGCGGGGACAGGGCAACAGATACGCAGTATTTT

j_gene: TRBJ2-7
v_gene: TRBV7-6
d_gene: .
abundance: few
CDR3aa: CASSLGGGWGEQYF
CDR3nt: TGTGCCAGCAGCTTAGGGGGTGGTTGGGGGGAGCAGTACTTC

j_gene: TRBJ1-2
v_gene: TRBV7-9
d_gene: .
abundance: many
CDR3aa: CASSLNYGYTF
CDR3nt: TGTGCCAGCAGCTTAAACTATGGCTACACCTTC

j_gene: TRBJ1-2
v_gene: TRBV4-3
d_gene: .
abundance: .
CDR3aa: CASSNPGGYGYTF
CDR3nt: TGCGCCAGCAGCAACCCCGGGGGATATGGCTACACCTTC

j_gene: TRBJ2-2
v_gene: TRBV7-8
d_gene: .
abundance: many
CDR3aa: CASSLLQMNTGELFF
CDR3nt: TGTGCCAGCAGCTTATTACAGATGAACACCGGGGAGCTGTTTTTT

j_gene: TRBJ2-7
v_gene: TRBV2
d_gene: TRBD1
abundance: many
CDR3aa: CASSGAGGKKQYF
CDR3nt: TGTGCCAGCAGTGGGGCAGGGGGCAAAAAGCAGTACTTC

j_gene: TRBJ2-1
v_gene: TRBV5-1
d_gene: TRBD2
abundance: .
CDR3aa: CASSVIPSGSGNEQFF
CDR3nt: TGCGCCAGCAGCGTCATCCCTAGCGGGAGCGGCAATGAGCAGTTCTTC

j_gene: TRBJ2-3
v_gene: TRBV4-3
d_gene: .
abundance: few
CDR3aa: CASSQDGGPSDTQYF
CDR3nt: TGCGCCAGCAGCCAAGACGGGGGGCCCTCGGATACGCAGTATTTT

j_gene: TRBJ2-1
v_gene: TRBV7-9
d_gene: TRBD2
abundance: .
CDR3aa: CASRLAGGSYNEQFF
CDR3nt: TGTGCCAGCAGATTAGCGGGGGGGTCCTACAATGAGCAGTTCTTC

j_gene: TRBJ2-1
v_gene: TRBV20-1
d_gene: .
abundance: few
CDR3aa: CSARDHQDSDNEQFF
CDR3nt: TGCAGTGCTAGAGATCATCAAGACTCAGACAATGAGCAGTTCTTC

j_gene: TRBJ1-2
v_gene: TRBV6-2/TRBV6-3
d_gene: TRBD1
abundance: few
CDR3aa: CASRRGQPNYGYTF
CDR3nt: TGTGCCAGCAGGAGGGGACAGCCAAACTATGGCTACACCTTC

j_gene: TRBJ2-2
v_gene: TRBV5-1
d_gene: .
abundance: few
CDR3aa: CASSLALSTGELFF
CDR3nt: TGCGCCAGCAGCTTGGCGCTGAGCACCGGGGAGCTGTTTTTT

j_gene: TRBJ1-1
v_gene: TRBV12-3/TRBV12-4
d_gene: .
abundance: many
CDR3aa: CASSKTALEAFF
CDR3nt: TGTGCCAGCAGCAAGACAGCCCTTGAAGCTTTCTTT

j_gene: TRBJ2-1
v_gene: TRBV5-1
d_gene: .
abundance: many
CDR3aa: CASSYTSNYEQFF
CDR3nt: TGCGCCAGCAGCTATACTAGTAACTATGAGCAGTTCTTC

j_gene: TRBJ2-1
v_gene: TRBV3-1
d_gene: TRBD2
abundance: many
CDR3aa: CASSGIERGIEQFF
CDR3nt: TGTGCCAGCAGTGGGATAGAGCGGGGGATTGAGCAGTTCTTC

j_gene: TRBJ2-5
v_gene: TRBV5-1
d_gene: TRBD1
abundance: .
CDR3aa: CASSFGDRGRETQYF
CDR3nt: TGCGCCAGCAGCTTTGGGGACAGGGGAAGAGAGACCCAGTACTTC

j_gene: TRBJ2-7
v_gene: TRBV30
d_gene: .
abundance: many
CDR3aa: CAWSVTAYEQYF
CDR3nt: TGTGCCTGGAGTGTTACGGCCTACGAGCAGTACTTC

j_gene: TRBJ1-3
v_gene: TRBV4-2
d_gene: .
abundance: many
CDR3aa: CASSQGFNLVSTGNTIYF
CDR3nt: TGTGCCAGCAGCCAAGGATTTAATTTAGTTAGTACTGGAAACACCATATATTTT

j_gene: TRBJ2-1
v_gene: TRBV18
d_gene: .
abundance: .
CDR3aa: CASSPGLGGNEQFF
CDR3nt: TGTGCCAGCTCACCCGGACTAGGGGGCAATGAGCAGTTCTTC

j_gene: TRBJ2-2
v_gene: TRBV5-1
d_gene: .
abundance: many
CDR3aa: CASSLAWGAGELFF
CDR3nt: TGCGCCAGCAGCTTGGCCTGGGGGGCCGGGGAGCTGTTTTTT

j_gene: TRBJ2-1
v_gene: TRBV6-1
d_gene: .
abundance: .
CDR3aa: CATSYDRSSYNEQFF
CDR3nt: TGTGCCACATCTTACGACAGGAGCTCCTACAATGAGCAGTTCTTC

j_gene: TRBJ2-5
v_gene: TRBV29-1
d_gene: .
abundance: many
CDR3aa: CSWGSQETQYF
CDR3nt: TGCAGCTGGGGGTCGCAAGAGACCCAGTACTTC

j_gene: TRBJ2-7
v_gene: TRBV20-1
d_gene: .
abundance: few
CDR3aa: CSATIAQGGNEQYF
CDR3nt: TGCAGTGCTACGATCGCGCAAGGAGGGAACGAGCAGTACTTC

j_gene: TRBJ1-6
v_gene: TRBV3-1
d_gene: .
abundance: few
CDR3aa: CASSQDTRGLNSPLHF
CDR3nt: TGTGCCAGCAGCCAAGATACCCGGGGCCTAAATTCACCCCTCCACTTT

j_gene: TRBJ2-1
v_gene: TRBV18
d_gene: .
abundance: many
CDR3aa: CASSSRAGYSDEQFF
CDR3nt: TGTGCCAGCTCGAGTAGGGCAGGGTATTCGGATGAGCAGTTCTTC

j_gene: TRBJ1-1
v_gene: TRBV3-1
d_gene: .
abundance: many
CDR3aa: CASSTTANTEAFF
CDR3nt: TGTGCCAGCAGCACTACAGCGAACACTGAAGCTTTCTTT

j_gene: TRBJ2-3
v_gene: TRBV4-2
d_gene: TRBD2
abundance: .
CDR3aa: CASSQDSAGDTRTDTQYF
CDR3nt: TGTGCCAGCAGCCAAGATTCGGCGGGGGATACCCGCACAGATACGCAGTATTTT

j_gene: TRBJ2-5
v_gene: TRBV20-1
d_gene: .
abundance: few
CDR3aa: CSANILGRTRGETQYF
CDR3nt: TGCAGTGCCAACATCCTCGGACGAACAAGGGGAGAGACCCAGTACTTC

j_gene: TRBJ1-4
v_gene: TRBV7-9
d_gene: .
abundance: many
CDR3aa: CASSFIVEKLFF
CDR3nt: TGTGCCAGCAGCTTTATTGTAGAAAAACTGTTTTTT

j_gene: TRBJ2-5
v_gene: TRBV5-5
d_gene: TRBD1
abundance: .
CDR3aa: CASSWDRGLIETQYF
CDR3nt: TGTGCCAGCAGCTGGGACAGGGGGCTAATTGAGACCCAGTACTTC

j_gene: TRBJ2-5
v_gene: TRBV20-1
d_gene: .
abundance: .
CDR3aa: CSARIRGAFETQYF
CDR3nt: TGCAGTGCGAGAATTAGGGGGGCCTTTGAGACCCAGTACTTC

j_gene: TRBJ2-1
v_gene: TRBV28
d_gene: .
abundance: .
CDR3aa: CASASLRTLYNEQFF
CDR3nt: TGTGCCAGCGCCAGTCTCCGGACACTCTACAATGAGCAGTTCTTC

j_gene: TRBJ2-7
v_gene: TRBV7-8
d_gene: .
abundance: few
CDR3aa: CASSLVEPYEQYF
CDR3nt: TGTGCCAGCAGCTTAGTTGAGCCCTACGAGCAGTACTTC

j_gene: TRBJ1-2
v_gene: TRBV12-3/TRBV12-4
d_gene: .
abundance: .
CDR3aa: CASSSTTGNSRYTF
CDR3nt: TGTGCCAGCAGTTCTACAACCGGGAACAGCCGCTACACCTTC

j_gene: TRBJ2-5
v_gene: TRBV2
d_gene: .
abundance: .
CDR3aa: CASSEARLVKRSQYF
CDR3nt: TGTGCCAGCAGTGAAGCAAGACTAGTCAAGAGATCCCAGTACTTC